The 25 T cell receptor beta chains in this list originate from one sample, sequenced in a study of neurological immune-mediated disorders. Using its own MiXCR run on the 5' RACE reads, TCRdb lists one record per CDR3 protein. The sample holds approximately 85,000 distinct CDR3 sequences; about 13% are singletons and the top ten take roughly 5%. As to time point: longitudinal time-point 2. The specimen was PBMCs. These receptor sequences come from a female donor with HTLV-1-associated myelopathy (HAM/TSP).

This clonotype has a single count. Just one base apart from a much larger clone, this may be a read error. The chain has TRBV21-1 and TRBJ1-6. TRBV21-1 counts as a pseudogene. CDR3 length: 17 amino acids. CDR3 sequence reads: CANSKASPSGRYSPLHF. CDR3 sequence (DNA): TGTGCCAACAGCAAAGCCTCCCCGTCGGGCCGTTATTCACCCCTCCACTTT.

This clonotype was seen repeatedly, ten times or more. The chain recombines TRBV12-3 or TRBV12-4 with TRBJ1-5; TRBD1 agrees at 9 bases. The CDR3 has 14 amino acids. Unmatched junction bases numbered 2, after V lost 6 bases and J lost 2 bases. CDR3 coding DNA: TGTGCCAGCAGAGGACAGGGGCGCAATCAGCCCCAGCATTTT. Protein sequence: CASRGQGRNQPQHF.

This sequence joins TRBV6-6 and TRBJ1-6; a possible D gene is TRBD1 (6 bases). Germline V gene lookup returns CDR1 MNHNY and CDR2 SVGAGI (reference sequence). The V end was cut by 2 bases, the J end by 4 bases, with 9 bases between. There are 15 residues in the CDR3. Here the CDR3 reads CASSYAQGYNSPLHF. The CDR3 DNA reads TGTGCCAGCAGTTACGCCCAGGGGTATAATTCACCCCTCCACTTT.

This chain connects TRBV27 to TRBJ2-1; 7 bases are shared with TRBD1. V trimming: 3 bases; J trimming: 2 bases; junction bases outside the gene matches: 4. This CDR3 comprises 15 residues. CDR1 and CDR2 (germline): MNHEY, SMNVEV (reference sequence). The CDR3 DNA reads as TGTGCCAGCAGTTTTGAGACAGGGACCTACAATGAGCAGTTCTTC. Protein product: CASSFETGTYNEQFF.

This clonotype was counted ten times or more. The chain has TRBV28 and TRBJ2-5; D might be TRBD1 or TRBD2, each matching 7 bases. From germline, CDR1 is MDHEN and CDR2 SYDVKM. The ends were cut back, 6 bases at V and 9 bases at J, with 17 bases in the middle. The CDR3 sequence is 13 residues long. In nucleotides, the CDR3 is TGTGCCAGCAGGCAGGGGGGGCCCGAGGCCCAGTACTTC. This sequence encodes CASRQGGPEAQYF.

This clonotype was picked up many times. The V gene is TRBV3-1, the J gene TRBJ2-5; the D is unclear. Deletions cut 4 bases from V and 4 bases from J, with 10 bases between. The CDR3 has 13 residues. The V gene's germline CDR1 is LGHDT and CDR2 YNNKEL (reference sequence). The CDR3 sequence: CASSPETSETQYF. The CDR3 DNA is TGTGCCAGCAGCCCAGAAACCTCAGAGACCCAGTACTTC.

This clonotype appeared many times. J is TRBJ2-3 and V is TRBV29-1; 11 bases agree with TRBD2. Unmatched junction bases numbered 0, after V lost 3 bases and J lost 1 base. Germline lookup yields CDR1 SQVTM and CDR2 ANQGSEA. This CDR3 is 14 amino acids long. The CDR3 sequence: CSVETSGGTDTQYF. CDR3 DNA: TGCAGCGTTGAGACTAGCGGGGGCACAGATACGCAGTATTTT.

This clonotype was counted at least ten times. The chain recombines TRBV5-1 with TRBJ2-1, with D possibly matching TRBD2 (6 bases). The germline V gene has CDR1 SGHRS and CDR2 YFSETQ. V was pared by 5 bases and J by 6 bases, with 18 bases between. This CDR3 contains 15 residues. The CDR3 DNA follows: TGCGCCAGCAGACAGGACGGGGGTACCCCCAATGAGCAGTTCTTC. Its protein is CASRQDGGTPNEQFF.

This chain joins TRBV6-1 and TRBJ1-1, with D tentatively TRBD1 (5 bases). The CDR3 consists of 13 residues. The germline CDR1 and CDR2 sequences are MNHNS and SASEGT. The V end lost 3 bases, the J end lost 11 bases, and 16 bases lay between the germline ends. CDR3 loop: CASSEGGLNKAFF. As DNA, the CDR3 is TGTGCCAGCAGTGAGGGGGGACTCAATAAGGCTTTCTTT.

A remark on this clonotype: A much more abundant neighbour one base away suggests this may be a read error. This sequence joins TRBV24-1 and TRBJ2-7, with TRBD2 as a possible D gene (7 bases). Germline assignment: CDR1 KGHDR and CDR2 SFDVKD. V lost 0 bases and J lost 0, with 11 bases in between. The CDR3 has 16 amino acids. This CDR3 is CATSDLCGGPSYEQYF. In DNA form, the CDR3 reads TGTGCCACCAGTGATTTGTGCGGGGGCCCCTCCTACGAGCAGTACTTC.

This clonotype was observed at least ten times. The rearrangement joins TRBV11-2 to TRBJ2-3; D possibly uses TRBD1 or TRBD2 (7 bases each). Germline lookup yields CDR1 SGHAT and CDR2 FQNNGV. V lost 4 bases and J 1 base, leaving 15 bases between the germline ends. The CDR3 is 16 residues long. The CDR3, as DNA: TGTGCCAGCAGCTCCTCCCAGGGGGGGCGCACAGATACGCAGTATTTT. Amino acids: CASSSSQGGRTDTQYF.

This clonotype has at least ten counts. V usage is TRBV12-3 or TRBV12-4 and J usage is TRBJ2-1, with 11 nucleotides matching TRBD2. J was trimmed by 9 bases and V by 5 bases; bases with no gene match: 6. The CDR3 has 14 amino acids. The CDR3 sequence: CASSGGTSGGEQFF. The CDR3 DNA follows: TGTGCCAGCAGTGGTGGGACTAGCGGAGGTGAGCAGTTCTTC.

Worth noting for this clonotype: This may be a read error: a much more frequent sequence differs by one nucleotide. This chain connects TRBV6-5 to TRBJ1-3, with TRBD1 matching over 9 bases. The J segment lost 5 bases and the V segment lost 6 bases, leaving 5 bases of the junction unmatched. Germline loops: CDR1 MNHEY, CDR2 SVGAGI. The CDR3 consists of 14 residues. In DNA, the CDR3 is TGTGCCAGCAGAGGGGACAGGGCACGAAACACCATATATTTT. Translating gives CASRGDRARNTIYF.

This clonotype occurred once. Germline is not matched at one junction end, which may reflect a read error. The rearrangement links TRBV5-1 to TRBJ1-5; the D is unclear. Germline V CDR1 and CDR2: SGHRS, YFSETQ. The CDR3 length is 13 residues. The CDR3: CASSQQPEEPRHF. Written as DNA, the CDR3 is TGCGCCAGCAGCCAACAGCCTGAGGAGCCCCGGCATTTT.

This chain connects TRBV19 to TRBJ1-1; D possibly corresponds to TRBD1 (6 bases). The V end lost 8 bases, the J end lost 1 base, and 14 bases lay between the germline ends. CDR3 size: 14 residues. Germline V CDR1 and CDR2: LNHDA, SQIVND (reference sequence). CDR3 DNA sequence: TGTGCCAGTTGTGACAGGTGGGAGAACACTGAAGCTTTCTTT. Protein: CASCDRWENTEAFF. Filled out from reference TRBV19 and TRBJ1-1, the complete variable domain reads DGGITQSPKYLFRKEGQNVTLSCEQNLNHDAMYWYRQDPGQGLRLIYYSQIVNDFQKGDIAEGYSVSREKKESFPLTVTSAQKNPTAFYLCASCDRWENTEAFFGQGTRLTVV.

This clonotype was detected many times. The CDR3 DNA reads TGTGCCAGCAGCCGTCAGGGGGCGCGGAGCACAGATACGCAGTATTTT. Its translation: CASSRQGARSTDTQYF. This rearrangement joins TRBV7-9 to TRBJ2-3, with 8 bases aligning to TRBD1. With V trimmed by 5 bases and J by 0 bases, 7 bases remained unmatched. The CDR3 runs 16 residues. Germline CDR1 and CDR2: SEHNR and FQNEAQ (reference sequence). Full variable domain (remainder filled in from reference TRBV7-9 and TRBJ2-3): DTGVSQNPRHKITKRGQNVTFRCDPISEHNRLYWYRQTLGQGPEFLTYFQNEAQLEKSRLLSDRFSAERPKGSFSTLEIQRTEQGDSAMYLCASSRQGARSTDTQYFGPGTRLTVL.

The V and J genes are TRBV28 and TRBJ1-5; D not resolved. Trimming cost V 6 bases and J 1 base, with 16 bases left between them. CDR3 length: 16 residues. Looked up from germline, CDR1 is MDHEN and CDR2 is SYDVKM. The CDR3 DNA follows: TGTGCCAGCAGCGGTTCTCTCGGAGTGAGCAATCAGCCCCAGCATTTT. Protein: CASSGSLGVSNQPQHF.

This clonotype appeared many times. The chain combines TRBV7-9 with TRBJ1-4, with D unresolved. Trimming removed 0 bases at V and 0 bases at J, with 5 bases between. Germline CDR1 and CDR2: SEHNR and FQNEAQ (reference sequence). The CDR3 extends over 15 amino acids. The CDR3 is CASSLAQTTNEKLFF. The CDR3 DNA reads as TGTGCCAGCAGCTTAGCACAGACAACTAATGAAAAACTGTTTTTT.

This clonotype was counted at least ten times. The chain couples TRBV15 to TRBJ1-2; tentative D call: TRBD1 (6 bases). The CDR3 contains 16 residues. V shed 5 bases and J shed 0 bases, with 16 bases lying between them. Germline assignment: CDR1 LNHNV and CDR2 YYDKDF (reference sequence). The CDR3 nucleotides are TGTGCCACCAGCGGTCACAGGGCCGCGTCTAACTATGGCTACACCTTC. Residues: CATSGHRAASNYGYTF.

With respect to this clonotype: One base away lies a much larger clone, so this may be a sequencing read error. This chain links TRBV28 with TRBJ1-1; no reliable D call. Trimming stripped 10 bases from V and 7 bases from J, with 13 bases between. Per the germline V gene, CDR1 is MDHEN and CDR2 is SYDVKM. This CDR3 region has 11 residues. The chain's CDR3 is CATLSRDEAFF. The CDR3 DNA sequence: TGTGCCACCCTATCACGGGATGAAGCTTTCTTT.

The chain recombines TRBV20-1 with TRBJ2-2; 12 nucleotides line up with TRBD2. CDR1 DFQATT and CDR2 SNEGSKA come from the germline V gene (reference sequence). This CDR3 contains 18 residues. Trimming removed 1 base from V and 1 base from J; junction bases left unmatched: 7. CDR3 sequence reads: CSARGVLAGGQNTGELFF. For the CDR3, the DNA is TGCAGTGCTAGAGGGGTACTAGCGGGGGGTCAGAACACCGGGGAGCTGTTTTTT.

The sample holds many counts of this clonotype. V gene TRBV7-2 combines with J gene TRBJ2-5; TRBD2 agrees at 7 bases. Germline-derived CDR1 and CDR2 are SGHTA and FQGNSA. Trimming took 5 bases from V and 5 from J; bases not matched to a gene: 11. The CDR3 spans 15 residues. The CDR3 region has the DNA TGTGCCAGCAGCCCCGGGACTATCAACGGGGAGACCCAGTACTTC. This gives the protein CASSPGTINGETQYF.

This clonotype was seen at least ten times. The rearrangement uses TRBV5-5 and TRBJ1-6, with D possibly TRBD1 on 6 matching bases. V was trimmed by 3 bases and J by 7 bases, leaving 11 bases between them. CDR3 length equals 14 residues. Germline assignment: CDR1 SGHKS and CDR2 YYEKEE (reference sequence). CDR3 bases: TGTGCCAGCAGCTCTTATCAGGGGAATTCACCCCTCCACTTT. It encodes CASSSYQGNSPLHF.

This clonotype was observed many times. This rearrangement joins TRBV7-6 to TRBJ1-6; D may be TRBD1 (5 bases). Per germline, CDR1 SGHVS and CDR2 FNYEAQ. Trimming left V 3 bases short and J 7 bases short, with 10 bases between. The CDR3 is made up of 14 amino acids. The chain's CDR3 is CASSFGTSNSPLHF. The CDR3 DNA reads as TGTGCCAGCAGCTTCGGGACTTCGAATTCACCCCTCCACTTT.

V is TRBV20-1 and J is TRBJ2-7; TRBD2 matches 15 bases. The CDR3 contains 16 residues. Germline loops: CDR1 DFQATT, CDR2 SNEGSKA (reference sequence). Trimming removed 6 bases from V and 3 bases from J; junction bases left unmatched: 9. CDR3 amino acids: CSAIGTSGGWNYEQYF. The CDR3 DNA reads TGCAGTGCAATAGGGACTAGCGGGGGGTGGAACTACGAGCAGTACTTC.